A selection of T cell receptor beta chains follows, all from one sample in a study of vaccination effects on CD4 cells after COVID-19. The table came from immunoSEQ multiplex PCR; TCRdb's copy has only in-frame clones and leaves some out. The sample comprises approximately 40,000 clones, 73% of which are singletons, and 25% to 35% rests with the top ten. These receptors are not linked to any known antigen. This specimen was CD4+ T cells from PBMCs cultured with a peptide pool, taken before COVID-19 vaccination. These receptors all stem from a human donor who had a prior SARS-CoV-2 infection. The CDR3 runs from the conserved cysteine through the conserved F or W. The D gene is left open where the match is weak. Clone size is not always given. Where it is, it says once, few, many or a class for expanded clones.

>NA|TRBJ2-7|NA|TRBV7-2
TGTGCCAGCAGCTCCCTGGTGGGTCAGGGGACCTACGAGCAGTACTTC
CASSSLVGQGTYEQYF
>few|TRBJ1-6|TRBD1|TRBV18
TGTGCCAGCTCACCTCAGGGGGCCGTATCACCCCTCCACTTT
CASSPQGAVSPLHF
>NA|TRBJ1-2|NA|TRBV5-1
TGCGCCAGCAGCTTGGGGAGACAGGCTGGGGCCTATGGCTACACCTTC
CASSLGRQAGAYGYTF
>NA|TRBJ2-5|TRBD2|TRBV9
TGTGCCAGCAGCCCCACTAGCGGGACTACCTCTGAGACCCAGTACTTC
CASSPTSGTTSETQYF
>NA|TRBJ2-7|NA|TRBV2
TGTGCCAGCAGGCGGACGTTGGGGGCCTACGAGCAGTACTTC
CASRRTLGAYEQYF
>NA|TRBJ2-3|NA|TRBV6-2/TRBV6-3
TGTGCCAGCAGTTACAACGCAGATACGCAGTATTTT
CASSYNADTQYF
>NA|TRBJ2-7|TRBD1|TRBV11-3
TGTGCCAGCAGAAGGGGACAGGGGTTGGAGCAGTACTTC
CASRRGQGLEQYF
>NA|TRBJ2-1|NA|TRBV4-1
TGCGCCAGCAGCCAAGAAGGGGACGGGGAGCAGTTCTTC
CASSQEGDGEQFF
>once|TRBJ1-5|TRBD1|TRBV7-2
TGTGCCAGCAGCTTAGATAGACAGGGCCGAGGGCCCCAGCATTTT
CASSLDRQGRGPQHF
>NA|TRBJ1-6|TRBD1|TRBV9
TGTGCCAGCAGTGGGACAGGGAACTATTCACCCCTCCACTTT
CASSGTGNYSPLHF
>NA|TRBJ1-1|NA|TRBV12-3/TRBV12-4
TGTGCCAGCAGTTTAGGGAGCAGCACTGAAGCTTTCTTT
CASSLGSSTEAFF
>NA|TRBJ2-1|TRBD2|TRBV19
TGTGCCAGTAGTATCCGCCGGCGCGGGGGATACAATGAGCAGTTCTTC
CASSIRRRGGYNEQFF
>once|TRBJ2-1|NA|TRBV7-2
TGTGCCAGCAGCTTAGCGTTCGGGATTTCCTACAATGAGCAGTTCTTC
CASSLAFGISYNEQFF